This TCR beta chain was captured by sequencing in a study of early T cells in non-severe SARS-CoV-2 infection. TCRdb itself ran the 5' RACE reads through MiXCR, one entry per CDR3 protein. Among about 58,000 distinct CDR3 sequences listed, roughly an eighth were seen once. The CDR3 is made up of 12 amino acids. Germline CDR1 and CDR2: SGHRS and YFSETQ. Trimming removed 0 bases at V and 8 bases at J, with 8 bases between. Specimen: whole blood. The rearrangement uses TRBV5-1 and TRBJ1-2; D is unclear. This TCR derives from an adult who was a healthcare worker with PCR-confirmed SARS-CoV-2 infection or an uninfected control (not recorded which). The CDR3 here is CASSLVMGGYTF. The DNA of the CDR3 is TGCGCCAGCAGCTTGGTTATGGGGGGCTACACCTTC.